Below, 19 T cell receptor beta chains from the same sample are listed, as sequenced in a study of cytomegalovirus exposure and HLA in healthy donors. PCR used 60 Vbeta primers and 13 Jbeta primers. The assay was immunoSEQ multiplex PCR, and TCRdb's table has in-frame clones only and misses some. The sample holds 150,000 or so clones, 75% to 85% seen once. Sequencing used PBMCs. The receptors come from a man aged 45-60 years in good health and CMV-seropositive.

This chain connects TRBV19 to TRBJ1-2; 11 nucleotides match TRBD1. Germline-derived CDR1 and CDR2 are LNHDA and SQIVND (reference sequence). This CDR3 comprises 15 residues. Losses at the gene ends were 5 bases for V and 4 bases for J; bases not matched to a gene: 6. The CDR3 loop is CASSPTGTGGYGYTF. CDR3 DNA sequence: TGTGCCAGTAGTCCGACCGGGACAGGGGGCTATGGCTACACCTTC.

The chain is built from TRBV9 and TRBJ2-1; D perhaps matches TRBD1 (6 bases). The V gene's germline CDR1 is SGDLS and CDR2 YYNGEE. V was shortened by 6 bases and J by 3 bases, with 16 bases between the two germline ends. The CDR3 length is 15 residues. The CDR3 DNA is TGTGCCAGCACCCAGGGACATAACCTCTACAATGAGCAGTTCTTC. Residues: CASTQGHNLYNEQFF.

This chain connects TRBV6-1 to TRBJ2-2; D is possibly TRBD2 (5 bases). This CDR3 is 16 amino acids long. Germline lookup yields CDR1 MNHNS and CDR2 SASEGT. V lost 4 bases to trimming and J lost 3 bases, with 15 bases between them. In DNA, the CDR3 is TGTGCCAGCAGTGCCCTATCAGGAGGATACACCGGGGAGCTGTTTTTT. This sequence encodes CASSALSGGYTGELFF.

In regard to this clone: The junction departs from the called germline gene at one end, perhaps through a read error. V usage is TRBV27 and J usage is TRBJ2-1, with 14 bases aligning to TRBD2. The CDR3 has 19 residues. Germline assignment: CDR1 MNHEY and CDR2 SMNVEV (reference sequence). The CDR3 spells CASSSPGLAGVLAYNGQFF. The CDR3 DNA reads as TGTGCCAGCAGTTCGCCGGGACTAGCGGGAGTGTTAGCCTACAATGGGCAGTTCTTC.

The gene calls are TRBV15 and TRBJ2-5, with 9 bases aligning to TRBD1. The J call may be wrong; the DNA end is better matched by TRBJ2-7. Germline CDR1 and CDR2: LNHNV and YYDKDF (reference sequence). This CDR3 contains 14 residues. CDR3 DNA sequence: TGTGCCACCAGCAGAAGGACAGGGGAGGGCGAGCAGTACTTC. Encoded protein: CATSRRTGEGEQYF.

This rearrangement joins TRBV2 to TRBJ2-1; D perhaps matches TRBD2 (5 bases). The CDR3 length is 12 residues. CDR1 is SNHLY, CDR2 FYNNEI, per germline. Trimming took off 6 bases at V and 11 bases at J, with 14 bases between the two ends. DNA for the CDR3: TGTGCCAGCAGAAGCGGCTCCGACCAGCAGTTCTTC. The encoded protein is CASRSGSDQQFF. The complete variable domain, with remaining parts taken from reference TRBV2 and TRBJ2-1, reads EPEVTQTPSHQVTQMGQEVILRCVPISNHLYFYWYRQILGQKVEFLVSFYNNEISEKSEIFDDQFSVERPDGSNFTLKIRSTKLEDSAMYFCASRSGSDQQFFGPGTRLTVL.

This clone was found a few times. V and J are TRBV7-8 and TRBJ2-5, with 9 bases identical to TRBD2. The V and J ends lost 2 bases and 4 bases, in that order; junction bases with no gene match: 8. Germline V gene sequence: CDR1 SGHVS, CDR2 FQNEAQ. This CDR3 has 16 amino acids. For the CDR3, the DNA is TGTGCCAGCAGCTTAAGGGGGCTAGCGGGACGAGAGACCCAGTACTTC. Its protein product is CASSLRGLAGRETQYF.

This clone appeared once. The chain couples TRBV10-1 to TRBJ1-1, with D possibly TRBD1 on 5 matching bases. CDR3 size: 15 residues. V was trimmed by 0 bases and J by 4 bases, leaving 12 bases between them. From germline, CDR1 is WNHNN and CDR2 SYGVQD (reference sequence). CDR3 nucleotides: TGCGCCAGCAGTGAGTCCAGCAGGGCTGGCACTGAAGCTTTCTTT. Residues: CASSESSRAGTEAFF.

The V and J genes are TRBV6-5 and TRBJ1-1; 8 bases align to TRBD1. CDR3 length: 13 amino acids. From germline, CDR1 is MNHEY and CDR2 SVGAGI. The V and J ends lost 7 bases and 4 bases, in that order; junction bases with no gene match: 5. The CDR3 region has the DNA TGTGCCAGCATTCATACAGGGGGCACTGAAGCTTTCTTT. It translates to CASIHTGGTEAFF.

The chain combines TRBV7-3 with TRBJ1-1; D possibly corresponds to TRBD1 (5 bases). The CDR3 sequence is 13 residues long. V lost 3 bases, J lost 3 bases, and 8 bases lay in between. Germline lookup yields CDR1 SGHTA and CDR2 FQGTGA. The CDR3 DNA reads as TGTGCCAGCAGCTTCGGAGGGGACACTGAAGCTTTCTTT. Translating gives CASSFGGDTEAFF.

The CDR3 DNA follows: TGTGCCAGCAGCTTGCTACGAGTCTACAATGAGCAGTTCTTC. Protein: CASSLLRVYNEQFF. This chain joins TRBV5-6 and TRBJ2-1; D gene uncertain. This CDR3 region has 14 residues. V was pared by 1 base and J by 3 bases, with 8 bases between. The germline gives CDR1 SGHDT, CDR2 YYEEEE. Drawing the rest from reference TRBV5-6 and TRBJ2-1, the complete variable domain is DAGVTQSPTHLIKTRGQQVTLRCSPKSGHDTVSWYQQALGQGPQFIFQYYEEEERQRGNFPDRFSGHQFPNYSSELNVNALLLGDSALYLCASSLLRVYNEQFFGPGTRLTVL.

J is TRBJ2-1 and V is TRBV9; 11 bases agree with TRBD1. V shed 4 bases, J shed 5 bases, and the junction held 11 bases outside the gene matches. Per the germline V gene, CDR1 is SGDLS and CDR2 is YYNGEE. The CDR3 has 17 residues. CDR3 DNA sequence: TGTGCCAGCAGCCCTCGGACAGGGGGCGCATCGGACAATGAGCAGTTCTTC. It specifies CASSPRTGGASDNEQFF. The whole variable domain, remainder taken from reference TRBV9 and TRBJ2-1, is DSGVTQTPKHLITATGQRVTLRCSPRSGDLSVYWYQQSLDQGLQFLIQYYNGEERAKGNILERFSAQQFPDLHSELNLSSLELGDSALYFCASSPRTGGASDNEQFFGPGTRLTVL.

The chain links TRBV5-1 to TRBJ2-5; tentative D call: TRBD1 (6 bases). Trimming shortened V by 0 bases and J by 5 bases, and 14 bases separated the two germline ends. From germline, CDR1 is SGHRS and CDR2 YFSETQ. The CDR3 is made up of 15 amino acids. The CDR3 DNA sequence: TGCGCCAGCAGCTTGGACTCAGGGGCTATTGAGACCCAGTACTTC. Amino acid sequence: CASSLDSGAIETQYF.

The rearrangement uses TRBV7-8 and TRBJ1-1; TRBD1 matches at 7 bases. The CDR3 runs to 16 residues. Trimming removed 3 bases from V and 2 bases from J; junction bases left unmatched: 9. Per the germline V gene, CDR1 is SGHVS and CDR2 is FQNEAQ. The CDR3: CASSLGQTEINTEAFF. Written as DNA, the CDR3 is TGTGCCAGCAGCTTGGGACAGACGGAGATAAACACTGAAGCTTTCTTT.

The V and J genes are TRBV5-6 and TRBJ2-7, with 11 bases lining up with TRBD1. Trimming cost V 3 bases and J 3 bases; bases outside gene matches: 5. CDR1 and CDR2 (germline): SGHDT, YYEEEE. The CDR3 runs 15 residues. The CDR3 protein is CASSSDRGLHYEQYF. The CDR3 DNA follows: TGTGCCAGCAGCTCGGACAGGGGGCTTCACTACGAGCAGTACTTC.

This clone was counted once. This sequence joins TRBV7-9 and TRBJ1-3, with 9 nucleotides matching TRBD1. CDR3 length equals 17 residues. Germline V gene sequence: CDR1 SEHNR, CDR2 FQNEAQ (reference sequence). V lost 8 bases and J lost 0; bases outside the gene matches: 11. This CDR3 reads CASGLPGTGISGNTIYF. CDR3 DNA sequence: TGTGCCAGCGGCCTCCCCGGGACAGGGATCTCTGGAAACACCATATATTTT. The full variable domain, rest sourced from reference TRBV7-9 and TRBJ1-3, is DTGVSQNPRHKITKRGQNVTFRCDPISEHNRLYWYRQTLGQGPEFLTYFQNEAQLEKSRLLSDRFSAERPKGSFSTLEIQRTEQGDSAMYLCASGLPGTGISGNTIYFGEGSWLTVV.

The chain combines TRBV5-1 with TRBJ2-7; D is perhaps TRBD2 (7 bases). Trimming stripped 4 bases from V and 0 bases from J, with 11 bases between. CDR1 is SGHRS and CDR2 is YFSETQ in the germline V gene. This CDR3 comprises 14 residues. CDR3 sequence (DNA): TGCGCCAGCAGCATGGGAGGGGGCTCCTACGAGCAGTACTTC. It translates to CASSMGGGSYEQYF.

V and J are TRBV5-1 and TRBJ2-2, with 12 bases that match TRBD2. The CDR3 is made up of 18 amino acids. Germline CDR1 SGHRS, CDR2 YFSETQ. After removal of 4 bases from V and 0 bases from J, the junction contained 7 bases not matched to a gene. The CDR3 DNA sequence: TGCGCCAGCAGCCCTGGACTAGCGGGGACCTCGAACACCGGGGAGCTGTTTTTT. This encodes CASSPGLAGTSNTGELFF.

This chain connects TRBV5-8 to TRBJ1-5; 7 nucleotides align to TRBD1. Unmatched junction bases numbered 3, after V lost 2 bases and J lost 1 base. This CDR3 has 15 amino acids. Germline CDR1 and CDR2: SGHTS and YDEGEE. This chain's CDR3 is CASSLGTASNQPQHF. DNA for the CDR3: TGTGCCAGCAGCTTAGGGACAGCGAGCAATCAGCCCCAGCATTTT.